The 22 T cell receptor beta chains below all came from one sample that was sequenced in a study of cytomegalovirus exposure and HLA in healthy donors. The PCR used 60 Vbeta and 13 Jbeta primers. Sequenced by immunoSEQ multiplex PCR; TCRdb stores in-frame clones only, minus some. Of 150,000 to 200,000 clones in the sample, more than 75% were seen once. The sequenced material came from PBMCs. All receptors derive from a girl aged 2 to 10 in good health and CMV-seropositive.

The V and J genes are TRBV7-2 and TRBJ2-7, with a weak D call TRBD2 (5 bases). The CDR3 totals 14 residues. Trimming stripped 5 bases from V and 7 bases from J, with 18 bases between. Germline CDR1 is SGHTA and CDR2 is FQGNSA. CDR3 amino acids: CASSTSLSSGEQYF. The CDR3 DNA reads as TGTGCCAGCAGCACCTCTCTGTCCTCGGGAGAGCAGTACTTC.

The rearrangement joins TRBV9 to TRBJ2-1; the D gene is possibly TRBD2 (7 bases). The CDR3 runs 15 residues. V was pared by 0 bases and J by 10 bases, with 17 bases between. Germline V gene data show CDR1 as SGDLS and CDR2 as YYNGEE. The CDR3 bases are TGTGCCAGCAGCGTAGGGGCCGGGGGGCCTGGAGAGCAGTTCTTC. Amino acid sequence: CASSVGAGGPGEQFF.

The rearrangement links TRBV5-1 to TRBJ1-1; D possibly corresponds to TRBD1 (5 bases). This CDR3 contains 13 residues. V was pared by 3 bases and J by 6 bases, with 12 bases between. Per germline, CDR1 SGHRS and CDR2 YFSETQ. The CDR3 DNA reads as TGCGCCAGCAGCTGGCGGGGCGACGCTGAAGCTTTCTTT. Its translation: CASSWRGDAEAFF.

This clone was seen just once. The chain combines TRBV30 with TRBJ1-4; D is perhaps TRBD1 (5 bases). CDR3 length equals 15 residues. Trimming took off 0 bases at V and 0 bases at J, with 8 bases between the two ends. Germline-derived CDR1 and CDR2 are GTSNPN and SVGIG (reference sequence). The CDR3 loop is CAWSVIGATNEKLFF. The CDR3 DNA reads TGTGCCTGGAGTGTGATAGGGGCAACTAATGAAAAACTGTTTTTT.

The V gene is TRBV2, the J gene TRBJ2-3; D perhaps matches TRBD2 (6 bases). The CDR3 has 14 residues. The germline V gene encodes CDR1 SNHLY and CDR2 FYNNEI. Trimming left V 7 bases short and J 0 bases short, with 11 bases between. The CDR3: CASTGGTSTDTQYF. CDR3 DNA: TGTGCCAGCACGGGCGGGACTAGCACAGATACGCAGTATTTT.

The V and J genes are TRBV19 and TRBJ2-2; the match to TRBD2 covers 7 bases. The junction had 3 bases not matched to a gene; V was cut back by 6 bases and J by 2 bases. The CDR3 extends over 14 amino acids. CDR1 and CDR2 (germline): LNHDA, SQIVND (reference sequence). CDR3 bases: TGTGCCAGTAGACTAGCGAGTAACACCGGGGAGCTGTTTTTT. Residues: CASRLASNTGELFF.

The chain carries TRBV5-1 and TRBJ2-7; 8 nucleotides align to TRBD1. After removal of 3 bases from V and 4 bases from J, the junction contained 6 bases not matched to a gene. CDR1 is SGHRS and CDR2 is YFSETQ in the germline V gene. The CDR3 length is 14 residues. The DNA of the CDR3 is TGCGCCAGCAGCTCCCCAGGGGGCCGGTACGAGCAGTACTTC. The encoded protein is CASSSPGGRYEQYF.

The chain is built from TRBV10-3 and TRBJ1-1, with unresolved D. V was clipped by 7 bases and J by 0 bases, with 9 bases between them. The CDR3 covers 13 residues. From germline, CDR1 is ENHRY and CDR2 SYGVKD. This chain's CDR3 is CAIIAVLNTEAFF. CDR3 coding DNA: TGTGCCATCATAGCAGTTTTGAACACTGAAGCTTTCTTT.

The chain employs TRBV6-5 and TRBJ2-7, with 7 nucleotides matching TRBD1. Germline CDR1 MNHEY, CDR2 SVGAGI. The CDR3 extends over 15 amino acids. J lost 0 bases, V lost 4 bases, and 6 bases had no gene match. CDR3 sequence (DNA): TGTGCCAGCAGTTCTCCTGCAGGGGGCTCCTACGAGCAGTACTTC. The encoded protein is CASSSPAGGSYEQYF.

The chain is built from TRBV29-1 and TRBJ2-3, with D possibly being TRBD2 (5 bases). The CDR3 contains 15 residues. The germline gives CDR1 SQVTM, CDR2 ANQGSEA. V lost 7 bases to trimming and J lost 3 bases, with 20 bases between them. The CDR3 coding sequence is TGCAGCGCCGGACGAGAAGGGCAGCGGACAGATACGCAGTATTTT. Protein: CSAGREGQRTDTQYF.

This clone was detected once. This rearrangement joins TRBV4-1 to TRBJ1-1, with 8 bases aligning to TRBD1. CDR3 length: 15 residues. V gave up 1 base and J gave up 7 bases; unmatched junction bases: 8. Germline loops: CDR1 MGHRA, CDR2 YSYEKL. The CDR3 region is CASSQGRTGRLEAFF. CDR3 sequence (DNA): TGCGCCAGCAGCCAAGGACGGACAGGGCGTCTTGAAGCTTTCTTT.

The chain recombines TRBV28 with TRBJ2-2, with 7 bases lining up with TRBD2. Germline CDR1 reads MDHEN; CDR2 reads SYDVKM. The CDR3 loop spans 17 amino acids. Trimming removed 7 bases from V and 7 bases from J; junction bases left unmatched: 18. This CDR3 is CASITFRELAVRGELFF. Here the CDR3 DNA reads TGTGCCAGCATAACGTTCCGGGAGCTAGCGGTCCGCGGGGAGCTGTTTTTT.

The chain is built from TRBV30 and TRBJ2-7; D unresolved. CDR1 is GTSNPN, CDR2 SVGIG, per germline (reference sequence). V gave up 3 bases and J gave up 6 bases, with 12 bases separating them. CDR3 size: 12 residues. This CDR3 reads CAWSSSVPEQYF. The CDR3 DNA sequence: TGTGCCTGGAGCTCCTCGGTCCCCGAGCAGTACTTC.

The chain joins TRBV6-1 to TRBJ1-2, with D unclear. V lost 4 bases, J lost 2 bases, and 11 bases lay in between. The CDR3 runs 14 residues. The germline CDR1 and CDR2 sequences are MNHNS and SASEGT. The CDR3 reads CASSVFLANYGYTF. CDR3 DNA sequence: TGTGCCAGCAGTGTGTTTTTAGCCAACTATGGCTACACCTTC.

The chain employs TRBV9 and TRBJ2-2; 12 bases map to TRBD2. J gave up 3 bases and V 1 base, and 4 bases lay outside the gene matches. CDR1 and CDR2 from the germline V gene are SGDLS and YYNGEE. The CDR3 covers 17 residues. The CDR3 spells CASSVTSGRLYTGELFF. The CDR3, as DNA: TGTGCCAGCAGCGTAACTAGCGGGAGGTTGTACACCGGGGAGCTGTTTTTT.

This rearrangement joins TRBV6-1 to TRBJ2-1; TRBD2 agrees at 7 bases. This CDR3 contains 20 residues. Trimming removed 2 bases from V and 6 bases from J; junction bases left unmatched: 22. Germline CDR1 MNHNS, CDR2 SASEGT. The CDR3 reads CASSERVAGAMSRVGNEQFF. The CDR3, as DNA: TGTGCCAGCAGTGAACGGGTGGCGGGAGCTATGAGCCGGGTGGGCAATGAGCAGTTCTTC.

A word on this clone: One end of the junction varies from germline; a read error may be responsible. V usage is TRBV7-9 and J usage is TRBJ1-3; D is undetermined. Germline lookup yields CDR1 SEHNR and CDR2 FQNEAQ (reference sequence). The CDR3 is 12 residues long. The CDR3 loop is CASSLDFRQDHF. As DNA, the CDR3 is TGTGCCAGCAGCTTAGATTTCCGTCAGGATCATTTT.

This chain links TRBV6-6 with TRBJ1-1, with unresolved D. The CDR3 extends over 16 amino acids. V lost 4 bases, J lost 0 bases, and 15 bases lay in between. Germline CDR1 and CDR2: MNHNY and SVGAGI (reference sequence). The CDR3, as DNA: TGTGCCAGCAGTTGGAGGAGAACAGTCCTGAACACTGAAGCTTTCTTT. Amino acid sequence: CASSWRRTVLNTEAFF.

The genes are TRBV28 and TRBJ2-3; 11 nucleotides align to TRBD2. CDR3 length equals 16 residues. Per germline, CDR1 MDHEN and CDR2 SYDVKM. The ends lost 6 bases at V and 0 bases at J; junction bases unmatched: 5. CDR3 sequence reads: CASSPWTSGSTDTQYF. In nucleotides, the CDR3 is TGTGCCAGCAGCCCCTGGACTAGCGGGAGCACAGATACGCAGTATTTT.

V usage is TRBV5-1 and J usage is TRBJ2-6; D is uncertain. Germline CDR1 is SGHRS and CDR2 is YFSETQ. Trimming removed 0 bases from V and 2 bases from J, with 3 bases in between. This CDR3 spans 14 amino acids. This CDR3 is CASSLAAGANVLTF. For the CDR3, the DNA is TGCGCCAGCAGCTTGGCCGCTGGGGCCAACGTCCTGACTTTC.

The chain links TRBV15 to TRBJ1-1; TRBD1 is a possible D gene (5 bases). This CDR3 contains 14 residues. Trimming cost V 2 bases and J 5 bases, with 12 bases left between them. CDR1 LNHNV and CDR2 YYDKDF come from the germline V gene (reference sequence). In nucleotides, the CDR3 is TGTGCCACCAGCAGACGGGCCCAGGGAACTGAAGCTTTCTTT. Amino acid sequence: CATSRRAQGTEAFF.

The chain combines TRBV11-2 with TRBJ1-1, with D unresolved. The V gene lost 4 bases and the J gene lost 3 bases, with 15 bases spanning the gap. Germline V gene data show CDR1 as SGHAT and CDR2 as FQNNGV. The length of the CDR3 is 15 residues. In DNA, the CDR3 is TGTGCCAGCAGCTCATCCTACGCAGGTGACACTGAAGCTTTCTTT. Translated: CASSSSYAGDTEAFF.